This T cell receptor (beta chain) is from a study of blood T cell repertoires in COVID-19. Turning to the study itself: The United States, Italy and Spain were the sources of the acute and convalescent COVID-19 samples.

The table came from immunoSEQ multiplex PCR; TCRdb's copy has only in-frame clones and leaves some out. The sample includes some 330,000 clones, over 70% of them seen just once. CDR3 length: 13 amino acids. V lost 5 bases, J lost 5 bases, and 9 bases lay in between. Germline V gene data show CDR1 as SGHAT and CDR2 as FQDESV (reference sequence). Recovered status applied to Cohort 3 donors who had two consecutive negative PCRs. It also applied to those with clearance or with symptom resolution. This clone occurred once. Sequencing input: PBMCs or T cells enriched from blood (not recorded which). The clonotype was recovered from a young man who had recovered from COVID-19. The chain carries TRBV11-1 and TRBJ2-2; D is uncertain. This chain's CDR3 is CASSPDGTGELFF. The CDR3 region has the DNA TGTGCCAGCAGCCCAGACGGGACCGGGGAGCTGTTTTTT.